This T cell receptor (beta chain) emerged from a study of long-term antiretroviral therapy in people with HIV (dated by TCRdb to between 2021 and 2024). Regarding the study in general: The earliest samples were collected approximately a decade before the 2015 WHO recommendation for immediate ART, a period when ART was typically delayed until CD4 counts fell. A total of over 150 cryopreserved PBMC samples came from a few dozen adults with confirmed HIV infection and were collected serially over a mean of roughly six years (range 1-12). A retrospective serial study tested whether changes in peripheral blood TRB repertoire composition and diversity were associated with ART initiation and durable HIV suppression. Test extractions of a monoclonal T-cell line alongside some 35 polyclonal samples showed no cross-contamination during QIAcube processing. Of the roughly 30 participants with HIV, more than 10 were female.

The immunoSEQ hsTCRB v3.0 assay was used at survey level resolution for TRB variable region sequencing. A depth of 40,000-50,000 T-cell genomes per sample was targeted for TRB sequencing. An Illumina MiSeq with a v3 150-cycle kit was used to sequence the pooled TRB libraries. Regarding the original processing steps: Repertoire analysis was run in R within a reproducible Nextflow workflow that covered QC, data transformation and analysis. Custom analyses were implemented in LymphoSeq2, an R package for AIRR-Seq data exploration. Four samples that produced fewer than 5000 total TRB sequences were removed, so about 200 HIV repertoires were analyzed. Among the approximately 180 HIV repertoires that were kept, almost 60 were collected before ART initiation and roughly 130 were collected after ART initiation. Repertoires were downsampled to 5000 TRB nucleotide sequences, with summary statistics averaged over 100 downsampling iterations. The analysis kept only TRB sequences whose CDR3 regions were at least seven amino acids long. Two measures captured diversity: a Shannon entropy-derived clonality score and the Gini coefficient. Repertoire networks linked the top 5000 CDR3 amino acid sequences whenever two sequences differed by an edit distance of one. Antigen specificity groups and MHC restriction were predicted for TRB CDR3 amino acid sequences with GLIPH2. To flag known associations with CMV, EBV, HIV or tissue antigens, CDR3 amino acid sequences were compared against VDJdb and McPAS-TCR. Pre-ART, post-ART and control groups were compared with Wilcoxon signed-rank tests and Holm-Bonferroni correction. Entries here come from immuneACCESS through TCRdb and include only in-frame sequences with V and J called. Some clones fail to appear in such tables; in the studies checked, an unresolved V gene covers under half of the shortfall, and the cause of the remainder is unknown. V and J calls and clone size are as listed in that table; D and trimming were resolved from the DNA. For this sample the table gives approximately 30,000 clones, of which roughly 80% were detected only once. Roughly 10% of the sample rests with the top ten.

About this clone: No cognate antigen has been identified for it. The record has no base qualities; no much larger clone is one base away.

The study at large found these results: Inferences about post-ART repertoire changes are limited because no data were available on ART adherence, viral resistance or therapy changes. Because PBMC availability was limited, only the TCR beta chain was sequenced, with no alpha chain pairing. Because pre-ART samples had limited cell numbers, unsorted PBMC were profiled rather than sorted CD4+ and CD8+ T cells. CDR3 length ranges in HIV repertoires were narrower than in controls, and network structure suggested an antigen-experienced repertoire with only a slight naive shift after ART. The repertoire was dominated across all time points by expanded TRB clones identified before ART initiation, although this dominance was seen to fluctuate and to decrease in many PLHIV after ART. Starting ART was linked to a significant rise in TRB diversity, yet even after long-term ART the diversity remained significantly lower than in transplant donor controls. The samples span the years 2004 to 2017, and the ART regimens used at that time may not be as effective as current regimens.

Inclusion was restricted to participants for whom at least one PBMC sample before ART initiation and at least two post-ART samples were available. Every participant with HIV received treatment in the United States of America. Before DNA extraction, cryopreserved samples of roughly 0.95-10 million PBMC were thawed and washed. At the time of the earliest PBMC sample, participants with HIV were aged between roughly 20 and 54 years. PBMC samples were contributed by each participant from 1-4 timepoints before ART initiation and 2-8 timepoints after ART initiation, with a median of 7 samples. Serial HIV viral load, CD4+ T-cell count, ART history and demographic data were obtained for every participant. Using a Qiagen kit on a QIAcube, genomic DNA was extracted from unsorted PBMC, with samples processed in batches of 12. Sequencing used unsorted PBMCs, obtained 0.8 years before starting antiretroviral therapy. This clonotype originated in a man aged 18 to 29 with HIV.

The CDR3 protein: CSVDSRGGQGSTEAFF. The base sequence is TGCAGCGTTGATAGCCGGGGGGGACAGGGGAGTACTGAAGCTTTCTTT. The chain is encoded by TRBV29-1 joined to TRBJ1-1, and 10 junction bases match TRBD1. CDR1 is given as SQVTM and CDR2 as ANQGSEA, both from the germline V gene. The CDR3 holds 16 amino acids from the cysteine to the phenylalanine. The retained sequence is limited to the CDR3, 48 bases, with the frame set at the first base. V ends up 3 bases short and J 5 bases short, with an unmatched junction base count of 12.